This TCR beta chain emerged from a study of OX40 agonist ivuxolimab in advanced cancers. Findings of the study overall: CD4+ and CD8+ T cells in blood underwent clonal expansion by week 6 at 0.1 to 3.0 mg/kg. Also showing low normalized T-cell clonal expansion were some of the nonresponders. On average, CD8+ T cells showed a greater number of expanded clones than CD4+.

Comments on this clone: What it binds is not known.

Repertoires were generated with immunoSEQ multiplex PCR, while TCRdb's copy carries only in-frame clones and drops some. The data contain fewer than 45,000 clones, 85% to 90% of them seen just once; the ten biggest clones take up 9.5% to 15%. Blood specimens came from baseline, cycle 4 day 1, and cycle 7 day 1. This clonotype was obtained from an adult with an advanced solid tumor such as melanoma, head and neck, liver or kidney cancer. The specimen comprised CD4+ or CD8+ T cells sorted from blood, sampled in a trial of the OX40 agonist ivuxolimab.

The CDR3 region has the DNA TGTGCCAGCAGCTCCCTAGCCGCTAGCGGGTCCACAGATACGCAGTATTTT. This gives the protein CASSSLAASGSTDTQYF. The rearrangement uses TRBV7-3 and TRBJ2-3; 8 bases map to TRBD2. In germline, CDR1 is SGHTA, CDR2 FQGTGA. J lost 2 bases, V lost 4 bases, and 11 bases had no gene match. The CDR3 runs to 17 residues. Full variable domain (remainder filled in from reference TRBV7-3 and TRBJ2-3): GAGVSQTPSNKVTEKGKYVELRCDPISGHTALYWYRQSLGQGPEFLIYFQGTGAADDSGLPNDRFFAVRPEGSVSTLKIQRTERGDSAVYLCASSSLAASGSTDTQYFGPGTRLTVL.